This T cell receptor beta chain was identified during a study of shared clonotypes between healthy human individuals. The J segment lost 4 bases and the V segment lost 1 base, leaving 15 bases of the junction unmatched. Germline V CDR1 and CDR2: SGHDN, FVKESK. This CDR3 has 19 residues. Among the unsorted PBMC samples, replicate PCRs used about 310 ng DNA, 30,000 to 35,000 T cell genomes. How the authors handled the data: Filtering differed since immunoSEQ provided only junctions, with no quality scores. Measured with immunoSEQ multiplex PCR; TCRdb has only the in-frame clones, and not every one. The V and J calls and clone size are taken from that table; D and trimming were inferred from the DNA. This table has some 490,000 clones, around 73% appearing once. Recent acute infections and vaccinations were absent in the healthy HIV-negative adult donors. There were only Caucasian adults among the donors, and all lived in Nashville, Tennessee.

Source material: PBMCs. This receptor was taken from a woman aged 40 to 55 in good health. Some clones in this sample may be carry-over from other donors' samples. This chain uses TRBV14 with TRBJ2-2; 7 positions match TRBD1. The CDR3 region has the DNA TGTGCCAGCAGCCAAGCCCCTCTCGTACAGGGGCGAGGCACCGGGGAGCTGTTTTTT. Residues: CASSQAPLVQGRGTGELFF.